Listed below are T cell receptor beta chains from one sample, sequenced in a study of T cell changes during pregnancy in multiple sclerosis. TCRdb keeps only in-frame clones here, not all; method: immunoSEQ multiplex PCR. The data show under 85,000 clones, approximately 90% seen once. Sequencing was performed on CD4+ T cells from peripheral blood mononuclear cells, taken before pregnancy. The receptors were gathered from a female donor with multiple sclerosis, enrolled in a pregnancy study. Each CDR3 is given with its conserved first and last residue. The D gene is left open where the match is weak. The size entry is marked missing in some rows and otherwise reads once, few, many or a size class.

j_gene,abundance,v_gene,d_gene,CDR3nt,CDR3aa
TRBJ1-5,-,TRBV6-4,TRBD1,TGTGCCAGCAAACCACAGGGGGATAGCAATCAGCCCCAGCATTTT,CASKPQGDSNQPQHF
TRBJ2-1,-,TRBV9,-,TGTGCCAGCAGCGTAGCAGGGTTAGAAGGTGAGCAGTTCTTC,CASSVAGLEGEQFF
TRBJ2-7,-,TRBV2,-,TGTGCCAGCAGTGTCCCGAGACAGAGCTCCTACGAGCAGTACTTC,CASSVPRQSSYEQYF
TRBJ2-2,-,TRBV2,TRBD2,TGTGCCAGCAAAGGCGGAGGCGGGAGTGATAGAACCGGGGAGCTGTTTTTT,CASKGGGGSDRTGELFF
TRBJ1-3,-,TRBV5-4,-,TGTGCCAGCAGCCCCGGGACAGGAAACACCATATATTTT,CASSPGTGNTIYF
TRBJ2-1,-,TRBV7-3,TRBD2,TGTGCCAGCAGCCCCACAGCGGGGGCCCCTTCGTTCTTC,CASSPTAGAPSFF
TRBJ2-1,-,TRBV6-1,-,TGTGCCAGCAGTGAAGGGCTTAACAATGAGCAGTTCTTC,CASSEGLNNEQFF
TRBJ1-1,-,TRBV5-1,TRBD1,TGCGCCAGCAGCTGGGACAGACCGGGTGACACTGAAGCTTTCTTT,CASSWDRPGDTEAFF
TRBJ1-4,-,TRBV11-2,TRBD1,TGTGCCAGCAGCTTCGCTGGGACAGGGGAAAAACTGTTTTTT,CASSFAGTGEKLFF
TRBJ2-7,-,TRBV5-1,-,TGCGCCAGCAGCCCCAGTGCCTTGGCGGGAGTGAGGGGGGAGCAGTACTTC,CASSPSALAGVRGEQYF
TRBJ1-5,-,TRBV6-1,TRBD1,TGTGCCAGCAGAGACAGGGATTATAGCAATCAGCCCCAGCATTTT,CASRDRDYSNQPQHF
TRBJ2-3,-,TRBV5-8,TRBD1,TGTGCCAGCAGCACCCGACAGGGGGCGTTCACAGATACGCAGTATTTT,CASSTRQGAFTDTQYF
TRBJ1-1,-,TRBV6-1,-,TGTGCCAGCAGTCCGAAAGTCGGGGGAACTGAAGCTTTCTTT,CASSPKVGGTEAFF
TRBJ2-7,once,TRBV30,-,TGTGCCTGGAGCCTCAACAGGGACGAGCAGTACTTC,CAWSLNRDEQYF
TRBJ1-3,-,TRBV7-2,TRBD1,TGTGCCAGCAGGCGTGACAGGGCTGCCTCTGGAAACACCATATATTTT,CASRRDRAASGNTIYF
TRBJ1-1,-,TRBV5-1,-,TGCGCCAGCAGCTTGAAACAGAACACTGAAGCTTTCTTT,CASSLKQNTEAFF
TRBJ1-4,-,TRBV5-1,TRBD1,TGCGCCAGCAGCTTGACGACAGGGGGTGGTGAAAAACTGTTTTTT,CASSLTTGGGEKLFF
TRBJ2-1,-,TRBV7-3,TRBD2,TGTGCCAGCAGCCCTGATAGCGGGCCCTACAATGAGCAGTTCTTC,CASSPDSGPYNEQFF
TRBJ2-7,-,TRBV30,TRBD1,TGTGCCTGGAGTGCCCTTCAGGGGGCTCGAAGGGAGCAGTACTTC,CAWSALQGARREQYF
TRBJ2-1,-,TRBV9,TRBD1,TGTGCCAGCAGCGGACAGGGGGCTGGGACCTACAATGAGCAGTTCTTC,CASSGQGAGTYNEQFF
TRBJ1-5,-,TRBV2,-,TGTGCCAGCACTAGATGGGAGAGCAATCAGCCCCAGCATTTT,CASTRWESNQPQHF
TRBJ1-5,-,TRBV27,-,TGTGCCAGCGCCCCCCGAGGCGAGGATCAGCCCCAGCATTTT,CASAPRGEDQPQHF
TRBJ2-3,-,TRBV6-5,-,TGTGCCAGCAGTGACAGATGGAGCACAGATACGCAGTATTTT,CASSDRWSTDTQYF
TRBJ2-7,-,TRBV5-1,-,TGCGCCAGCAGCTTAGGTTCAGGGAATTTCAACGAGCAGTACTTC,CASSLGSGNFNEQYF
TRBJ1-1,once,TRBV10-3,TRBD1,TGTGCCATCAGGCCGGACAGGCTAGACACTGAAGCTTTCTTT,CAIRPDRLDTEAFF
TRBJ2-7,-,TRBV18,-,TGTGCCAGCTCACCGAGCAGGGTCCCCTACGAGCAGTACTTC,CASSPSRVPYEQYF
TRBJ1-1,-,TRBV7-9,TRBD1,TGTGCCAGCAGCTTAGTGCAAGGACAGGGGGAGTCTGAAGCTTTCTTT,CASSLVQGQGESEAFF
TRBJ2-7,once,TRBV18,-,TGTGCCAGCTCCCGGGACCCCGGGAGTTGGTACGAGCAGTACTTC,CASSRDPGSWYEQYF
TRBJ2-7,once,TRBV15,TRBD2,TGTGCCACCAGCAGAAGACTAGCGGGAGATTATGAGCAGTACTTC,CATSRRLAGDYEQYF
TRBJ2-2,few,TRBV28,TRBD1,TGTGCCAGCAGCAAACAGGGGGCGCTTCTCGGGGAGCTGTTTTTT,CASSKQGALLGELFF
TRBJ2-3,-,TRBV2,-,TGTGCCAGCCGTGTCTTAACTAGCACAGATACGCAGTATTTT,CASRVLTSTDTQYF
TRBJ1-1,-,TRBV28,-,TGTGCCAGCAGTTTTCCGGAGTTTCTGAACACTGAAGCTTTCTTT,CASSFPEFLNTEAFF
TRBJ2-7,-,TRBV30,TRBD1,TGTGCCTGGGAAATAAAAGGGGGCAACGAGCAGTACTTC,CAWEIKGGNEQYF
TRBJ2-7,-,TRBV7-9,-,TGTGCCAGCAGCTTAGAGGCAGGGCTCTCCTACGAGCAGTACTTC,CASSLEAGLSYEQYF
TRBJ2-3,-,TRBV30,TRBD1,TGTGCCTGGAGAAGCTACAGGGGCCACGCAGATACGCAGTATTTT,CAWRSYRGHADTQYF
TRBJ2-1,-,TRBV5-1,-,TGCGCCAGCAGCCTACGGACAGACTCCTACAATGAGCAGTTCTTC,CASSLRTDSYNEQFF
TRBJ1-1,-,TRBV27,-,TGTGCCAGCAGCTGGACTGTGAACACTGAAGCTTTCTTT,CASSWTVNTEAFF
TRBJ2-1,-,TRBV6-5,TRBD1,TGTGCCAGCAGTCGACAGGGAGAATTCAATGAGCAGTTCTTC,CASSRQGEFNEQFF
TRBJ2-6,-,TRBV7-3,-,TGTGCCAGCAGCTTCTCCGGGGCCAACGTCCTGACTTTC,CASSFSGANVLTF
TRBJ2-1,-,TRBV9,-,TGTGCCAGCCCGCGACTCGTTACCTCCTACAATGAGCAGTTCTTC,CASPRLVTSYNEQFF
TRBJ2-2,once,TRBV11-2,-,TGTGCCAGCAGCTTAGCACTCCCCAGGGGCGGGGAGCTGTTTTTT,CASSLALPRGGELFF
TRBJ2-7,once,TRBV29-1,-,TGCAGCGTTGGAGGGGCAGGGGGGTCTTACGAGCAGTACTTC,CSVGGAGGSYEQYF
TRBJ2-1,-,TRBV30,-,TGTGCCTGGAGTGGGGGAGTGAGTAATGAGCAGTTCTTC,CAWSGGVSNEQFF
TRBJ2-1,-,TRBV5-1,TRBD1,TGCGCCAGCAGCCCAGGGACAGGGAGGATCAATGAGCAGTTCTTC,CASSPGTGRINEQFF
TRBJ1-1,once,TRBV6-5,-,TGTGCCAGCAGCCTACTGGGGAGGAACACTGAAGCTTTCTTT,CASSLLGRNTEAFF